These 32 T cell receptor beta chains were sequenced from one sample in a study of CD8 T cells in ankylosing spondylitis (TCRdb year 2017). Libraries were prepared through 5' RACE. The instrument was an Illumina HiSeq 2500. TCRdb trimmed the raw reads at Q25, called clones with MiXCR and kept productive beta chains. For every CDR3 protein sequence, its rows merge into one entry that carries the most common genes and DNA. Present in this sample are some 120,000 distinct CDR3 sequences, approximately 15% of which were seen just once. The ten largest clones capture about 2.7% of the sample. Sequencing was carried out using blood, either unsorted or a sorted T cell fraction (not recorded which). The receptors come from a female donor with ankylosing spondylitis or in good health (not recorded which).

Only a few counts were recorded for this clonotype. The chain is built from TRBV28 and TRBJ1-6; TRBD1 might be the D (6 bases). Germline V gene lookup returns CDR1 MDHEN and CDR2 SYDVKM. The CDR3 contains 15 residues. The V end was cut by 4 bases, the J end by 9 bases, with 16 bases between. The DNA for the CDR3 is TGTGCCAGCAGTTCGTACCAGGGGCTTAGTTCACCCCTCCACTTT. This gives the protein CASSSYQGLSSPLHF.

The CDR3 nucleotides are TGCGGTGGGTTGCGAGTGAACACCGGGGAGCTGTTTTTT. Protein sequence: CGGLRVNTGELFF. The rearrangement joins TRBV20-1 to TRBJ2-2; no reliable D call. This CDR3 spans 13 amino acids. Germline V gene sequence: CDR1 DFQATT, CDR2 SNEGSKA (reference sequence).

Regarding this clonotype: One junction end does not reproduce the germline sequence, and a read error may be involved. The V and J genes are TRBV24-1 and TRBJ2-1; D might be TRBD1 or TRBD2, each matching 5 bases. Germline values: CDR1 KGHDR, CDR2 SFDVKD. The CDR3 spans 16 residues. In DNA, the CDR3 is TGTGCCGCCAGTGATCCGGACACTAGGACCTACAATGAGCAGTTCTTC. Translating gives CAASDPDTRTYNEQFF.

At least ten counts were recorded for this clonotype. This chain joins TRBV5-1 and TRBJ2-1; D perhaps matches TRBD2 (6 bases). Trimming took 4 bases from V and 6 from J, leaving 14 bases between them. CDR1 is SGHRS, CDR2 YFSETQ, per germline. This CDR3 is built from 14 residues. This chain's CDR3 is CASSVGKEGNEQFF. The CDR3 nucleotides read TGCGCCAGCAGCGTAGGAAAGGAGGGCAATGAGCAGTTCTTC.

This clonotype was picked up many times. The chain combines TRBV5-1 with TRBJ2-6; D gene ambiguous. V was clipped by 0 bases and J by 0 bases, with 4 bases between them. The CDR3 runs 15 residues. CDR1 is SGHRS, CDR2 YFSETQ, per germline. CDR3 coding DNA: TGCGCCAGCAGCTTGGGGTCCTCTGGGGCCAACGTCCTGACTTTC. Translation gives CASSLGSSGANVLTF.

The chain combines TRBV6-5 with TRBJ2-7, with D possibly TRBD2 on 7 matching bases. The V end lost 2 bases, the J end lost 6 bases, and 14 bases lay between the germline ends. The CDR3 is 14 residues long. Germline-derived CDR1 and CDR2 are MNHEY and SVGAGI. The CDR3 loop is CASSYGSGGSEQYF. The CDR3, as DNA: TGTGCCAGCAGTTACGGGTCGGGGGGCAGCGAGCAGTACTTC.

In regard to this clonotype: One end of the junction is discordant with germline, which a read error may explain. The J gene is TRBJ2-1, the V gene TRBV7-7, with 11 bases that match TRBD1. Germline CDR1 reads SSHAT; CDR2 reads FNYEAQ (reference sequence). The CDR3 is made up of 14 amino acids. Written as DNA, the CDR3 is TGTGCTAGCAGCCACGGGACAGGGGGCAATGAGCAGTTCTTC. Translation: CASSHGTGGNEQFF. The entire variable domain, with the rest obtained from reference TRBV7-7 and TRBJ2-1, is as follows: GAGVSQSPRYKVTKRGQDVTLRCDPISSHATLYWYQQALGQGPEFLTYFNYEAQPDKSGLPSDRFSAERPEGSISTLTIQRTEQRDSAMYRCASSHGTGGNEQFFGPGTRLTVL.

A few counts support this clonotype. The chain couples TRBV7-2 to TRBJ2-5; D is perhaps TRBD1 or TRBD2 (5 bases each). V was shortened by 4 bases and J by 5 bases, with 14 bases between the two germline ends. CDR3 length: 14 residues. From germline, CDR1 is SGHTA and CDR2 FQGNSA. The CDR3 is CASSSGRRAETQYF. The CDR3 coding sequence is TGTGCCAGCAGCTCGGGACGGCGGGCGGAGACCCAGTACTTC.

The CDR3 nucleotides read TGTGCCACCGGCATAGCGGGGGAGATACAAGAGACCCAGTACTTC. This translates into CATGIAGEIQETQYF. The chain uses TRBV24-1 and TRBJ2-5; 9 bases match TRBD2. The CDR3 is made up of 15 amino acids. The germline V gene encodes CDR1 KGHDR and CDR2 SFDVKD. Losses at the gene ends were 9 bases for V and 2 bases for J; bases not matched to a gene: 9.

The chain carries TRBV5-1 and TRBJ2-5; D uncertain. V lost 0 bases and J 0 bases, leaving 3 bases between the germline ends. Germline CDR1 SGHRS, CDR2 YFSETQ. CDR3 length: 13 amino acids. CDR3 residues: CASSLDNQETQYF. The CDR3 nucleotides are TGCGCCAGCAGCTTGGACAACCAAGAGACCCAGTACTTC.

This clonotype was detected ten times or more. This chain connects TRBV5-6 to TRBJ2-7; D remains ambiguous. Germline loops: CDR1 SGHDT, CDR2 YYEEEE. Trimming pared 1 base from V and 1 base from J, leaving 9 bases between. The CDR3 extends over 14 amino acids. The CDR3 reads CASSLPGGSYEQYF. CDR3 DNA: TGTGCCAGCAGCTTGCCCGGCGGTTCCTACGAGCAGTACTTC.

This clonotype was picked up many times. The chain uses TRBV5-1 and TRBJ2-1, with 7 bases fitting TRBD1. Trimming cost V 5 bases and J 5 bases; bases outside gene matches: 13. This CDR3 has 16 amino acids. Germline CDR1 reads SGHRS; CDR2 reads YFSETQ. CDR3: CASSFTGTDGDNEQFF. In nucleotides, the CDR3 is TGCGCCAGCAGTTTTACCGGGACAGACGGGGACAATGAGCAGTTCTTC. Together with reference TRBV5-1 and TRBJ2-1, the CDR3 gives the full variable domain: KAGVTQTPRYLIKTRGQQVTLSCSPISGHRSVSWYQQTPGQGLQFLFEYFSETQRNKGNFPGRFSGRQFSNSRSEMNVSTLELGDSALYLCASSFTGTDGDNEQFFGPGTRLTVL.

This clonotype was found a few times. Written as DNA, the CDR3 is TGCGCCAGCAGCTTAGACAGGGAATCTGGGGCCAACGTCCTGACTTTC. It specifies CASSLDRESGANVLTF. The V and J genes are TRBV5-1 and TRBJ2-6; 7 bases agree with TRBD1. Germline values: CDR1 SGHRS, CDR2 YFSETQ. V lost 2 bases, J lost 1 base, and 3 bases stayed unmatched. This CDR3 has 16 residues. The full variable domain, its missing parts supplied by reference TRBV5-1 and TRBJ2-6, is KAGVTQTPRYLIKTRGQQVTLSCSPISGHRSVSWYQQTPGQGLQFLFEYFSETQRNKGNFPGRFSGRQFSNSRSEMNVSTLELGDSALYLCASSLDRESGANVLTFGAGSRLTVL.

The DNA of the CDR3 is TGTGCCAGCAGTTTATGGGGGACAGGGGGAGCCTACGAGCAGTACTTC. This encodes CASSLWGTGGAYEQYF. The V and J genes are TRBV28 and TRBJ2-7; TRBD1 aligns across 11 bases. The CDR3 extends over 16 amino acids. Germline-derived CDR1 and CDR2 are MDHEN and SYDVKM. The junction had 3 bases not matched to a gene; V was cut back by 0 bases and J by 2 bases.

V and J are TRBV20-1 and TRBJ2-5; 7 nucleotides agree with TRBD2. The junction had 4 bases not matched to a gene; V was cut back by 5 bases and J by 1 base. Germline V CDR1 and CDR2: DFQATT, SNEGSKA (reference sequence). The CDR3 sequence is 13 residues long. CDR3 amino acids: CSAYSGSQETQYF. CDR3 nucleotide sequence: TGCAGTGCTTATAGCGGGTCCCAAGAGACCCAGTACTTC.

This clonotype was recorded a few times. The DNA for the CDR3 is TGCGCCAGCAGCTTGGGGGGTCTGACCACAGATACGCAGTATTTT. As protein: CASSLGGLTTDTQYF. This chain links TRBV5-1 with TRBJ2-3; no firm D call. The CDR3 loop spans 15 amino acids. V was shortened by 0 bases and J by 2 bases, with 10 bases between the two germline ends. Looked up from germline, CDR1 is SGHRS and CDR2 is YFSETQ. The full variable domain, its missing parts supplied by reference TRBV5-1 and TRBJ2-3, is KAGVTQTPRYLIKTRGQQVTLSCSPISGHRSVSWYQQTPGQGLQFLFEYFSETQRNKGNFPGRFSGRQFSNSRSEMNVSTLELGDSALYLCASSLGGLTTDTQYFGPGTRLTVL.

This clonotype was found a few times. The chain couples TRBV10-3 to TRBJ2-7; possibly TRBD2 for D (5 bases). CDR3 length equals 13 residues. Germline CDR1 is ENHRY and CDR2 is SYGVKD. Between the trimmed V and J ends, which lost 10 bases and 0 bases, there was a span of 13 bases. DNA of the CDR3: TGTGCCACGAGGACTGCGAGCTCCTACGAGCAGTACTTC. Encoded protein: CATRTASSYEQYF.

V usage is TRBV20-1 and J usage is TRBJ2-3, with D hard to call. CDR1 is DFQATT and CDR2 is SNEGSKA in the germline V gene (reference sequence). The CDR3 spans 15 residues. V was shortened by 5 bases and J by 0 bases, with 15 bases between the two germline ends. The CDR3 region has the DNA TGCAGTGCTCTAGGCCGGGCCACAAGCACAGATACGCAGTATTTT. It codes for CSALGRATSTDTQYF.

This clonotype came up a few times. V is TRBV24-1 and J is TRBJ1-2, with D unclear. Germline assignment: CDR1 KGHDR and CDR2 SFDVKD. Trimming took off 2 bases at V and 6 bases at J, with 18 bases between the two ends. The CDR3 extends over 16 amino acids. CDR3 coding DNA: TGTGCCACCAGTGATTCAACTGCCCCTACGGGTGATGGCTACACCTTC. This codes for CATSDSTAPTGDGYTF.

This clonotype appeared a few times. The chain is built from TRBV20-1 and TRBJ1-1; D remains unclear. Germline V lookup: CDR1 DFQATT, CDR2 SNEGSKA (reference sequence). The CDR3 totals 14 residues. V lost 3 bases and J 0 bases, leaving 11 bases between the germline ends. The CDR3 nucleotides are TGCAGTGCTAGCCCAGGAGGGATGAACACTGAAGCTTTCTTT. Its translation: CSASPGGMNTEAFF.

This clonotype was detected many times. V and J are TRBV10-3 and TRBJ1-1, with 8 bases identical to TRBD1. Trimming took 7 bases from V and 2 from J; bases not matched to a gene: 3. The CDR3 spans 13 residues. CDR1 and CDR2 from the germline V gene are ENHRY and SYGVKD. For the CDR3, the DNA is TGTGCCATCATGGGACAGGATAACACTGAAGCTTTCTTT. Translation gives CAIMGQDNTEAFF.

The rearrangement joins TRBV27 to TRBJ2-1; TRBD1 matches at 12 bases. The CDR3 contains 16 residues. J was trimmed by 7 bases and V by 7 bases; bases with no gene match: 11. The germline CDR1 and CDR2 sequences are MNHEY and SMNVEV (reference sequence). The DNA of the CDR3 is TGTGCCAGCACAAAGCCGGGACAGGGGGCGGGTAATGAGCAGTTCTTC. Encoded protein: CASTKPGQGAGNEQFF.

This clonotype was seen a handful of times. V usage is TRBV7-9 and J usage is TRBJ2-6; D remains ambiguous. The ends were cut back, 2 bases at V and 1 base at J, with 6 bases in the middle. The germline gives CDR1 SEHNR, CDR2 FQNEAQ (reference sequence). The length of the CDR3 is 15 residues. For the CDR3, the DNA is TGTGCCAGCAGCTTAAGTGGTTCTGGGGCCAACGTCCTGACTTTC. Protein: CASSLSGSGANVLTF.

This clonotype was found many times. CDR3 in DNA: TGCAGTGCTAGTTTAGGTCAGGGCGACTATGGCTACACCTTC. This gives the protein CSASLGQGDYGYTF. This chain joins TRBV20-1 and TRBJ1-2; weak D call: TRBD1 (5 bases). The germline gives CDR1 DFQATT, CDR2 SNEGSKA (reference sequence). The CDR3 has 14 residues. Trimming took 3 bases from V and 3 from J, leaving 14 bases between them.

This clonotype was counted at least ten times. V usage is TRBV20-1 and J usage is TRBJ2-1, with D perhaps TRBD2 (5 bases). CDR1 DFQATT and CDR2 SNEGSKA come from the germline V gene (reference sequence). With 6 bases removed from V and 2 bases from J, the gap between germline ends came to 8 bases. The CDR3 runs 12 residues. The CDR3 is CSAFGAYNEQFF. CDR3 DNA sequence: TGCAGTGCCTTCGGGGCCTACAATGAGCAGTTCTTC.

At least ten counts were recorded for this clonotype. This chain's CDR3 is CSATGTGGSSQPQHF. The CDR3, as DNA: TGCAGTGCAACCGGGACAGGGGGTTCTAGTCAGCCCCAGCATTTT. The rearrangement joins TRBV20-1 to TRBJ1-5; TRBD1 agrees at 11 bases. CDR3 length: 15 amino acids. J gave up 6 bases and V 6 bases, and 10 bases lay outside the gene matches. Germline V lookup: CDR1 DFQATT, CDR2 SNEGSKA (reference sequence).

The chain recombines TRBV5-1 with TRBJ2-7, with D possibly matching TRBD1 (6 bases). This CDR3 comprises 14 residues. The V gene's germline CDR1 is SGHRS and CDR2 YFSETQ. V lost 7 bases, J lost 9 bases, and 23 bases lay in between. The CDR3 DNA follows: TGCGCCAGCTCAAACCGGGAAGGGGGTACCGGGCAGTACTTC. Its protein is CASSNREGGTGQYF.

This clonotype has a handful of counts. The chain has TRBV4-2 and TRBJ1-4; possible D gene TRBD1, 6 bases. Per the germline V gene, CDR1 is LGHNA and CDR2 is YNFKEQ. Trimming removed 0 bases from V and 3 bases from J, with 11 bases in between. The CDR3 length is 16 residues. The CDR3 protein is CASSQDGGAPNEKLFF. CDR3 coding DNA: TGTGCCAGCAGCCAAGATGGGGGGGCTCCTAATGAAAAACTGTTTTTT.

As regards this clonotype: One base away lies a much larger clone, so this may be a sequencing read error. V usage is TRBV5-1 and J usage is TRBJ2-1; D not certain. The CDR3 covers 14 residues. From germline, CDR1 is SGHRS and CDR2 YFSETQ. CDR3 DNA: TGCGCCAGCAACTTGGGTCAGGAGTACAATGAGCAGTTCTTC. This sequence encodes CASNLGQEYNEQFF. Together with reference TRBV5-1 and TRBJ2-1, the CDR3 gives the full variable domain: KAGVTQTPRYLIKTRGQQVTLSCSPISGHRSVSWYQQTPGQGLQFLFEYFSETQRNKGNFPGRFSGRQFSNSRSEMNVSTLELGDSALYLCASNLGQEYNEQFFGPGTRLTVL.

Many counts were recorded for this clonotype. The chain carries TRBV15 and TRBJ2-1; D gene ambiguous. Germline V gene data show CDR1 as LNHNV and CDR2 as YYDKDF (reference sequence). V lost 5 bases and J lost 0, with 11 bases in between. This CDR3 spans 15 amino acids. The CDR3 nucleotides read TGTGCCACCAGCGAATCCCCGAGCTCCTACAATGAGCAGTTCTTC. Encoded protein: CATSESPSSYNEQFF.

In its sample, this clonotype was seen many times. CDR3 in amino acids: CASSQEYRGPNNEQYF. In DNA form, the CDR3 reads TGTGCCAGCAGCCAAGAATACAGGGGACCCAACAACGAGCAGTACTTC. The gene calls are TRBV3-1 and TRBJ2-7, with 7 bases matching TRBD1. Germline loops: CDR1 LGHDT, CDR2 YNNKEL (reference sequence). Trimming cost V 0 bases and J 5 bases; bases outside gene matches: 10. The CDR3 is 16 residues long.

The J gene is TRBJ2-7, the V gene TRBV3-1; weak D call: TRBD2 (6 bases). Germline CDR1 is LGHDT and CDR2 is YNNKEL (reference sequence). Trimming pared 6 bases from V and 0 bases from J, leaving 9 bases between. CDR3 size: 13 residues. CDR3 amino acids: CASRLSGSYEQYF. The CDR3 DNA sequence: TGTGCCAGCAGACTTAGCGGCTCCTACGAGCAGTACTTC.